Listed below are T cell receptor beta chains from one sample, sequenced in a study of technical replicates of blood from a handful of donors. Some clones are missing from TCRdb's copy, which holds only in-frame ones; the method was immunoSEQ multiplex PCR. The sample records just over 95,000 clones, 90% to 96% being singletons. The sequenced sample consisted of T cells isolated from PBMCs. These receptors were obtained from a human donor in good health. Each CDR3 is given with its conserved first and last residue. The D gene is left open where the match is weak. Clone size is shown for a subset of rows, as once, few, many or a class of expanded clone.

j_gene | v_gene | abundance | d_gene | CDR3aa | CDR3nt
TRBJ2-5 | TRBV5-1 | - | TRBD2 | CASSPKRTSGTQETQYF | TGCGCCAGCAGCCCAAAAAGGACTAGCGGCACCCAAGAGACCCAGTACTTC
TRBJ2-7 | TRBV2 | once | - | CASSGRTDYEQYF | TGTGCCAGCAGTGGCCGTACAGATTACGAGCAGTACTTC
TRBJ2-1 | TRBV7-8 | once | - | CASSSLLTTSSSEQFF | TGTGCCAGCAGCTCCCTACTAACTACTAGCTCCAGTGAGCAGTTCTTC
TRBJ2-7 | TRBV5-1 | - | - | CASRRDSAYEQYF | TGCGCCAGCAGGAGGGACTCGGCTTACGAGCAGTACTTC
TRBJ1-4 | TRBV5-1 | - | TRBD1 | CASSPGAGTGNEKLFF | TGCGCCAGCAGCCCTGGGGCCGGGACAGGGAATGAAAAACTGTTTTTT
TRBJ1-2 | TRBV7-3 | - | TRBD1 | CASSRDRGYGYTF | TGTGCCAGCAGCAGGGACAGGGGGTATGGCTACACCTTC
TRBJ2-2 | TRBV4-1 | - | - | CASSFPVGTGELFF | TGCGCCAGCAGCTTTCCGGTTGGCACCGGGGAGCTGTTTTTT
TRBJ2-1 | TRBV28 | - | TRBD2 | CASSARGLAGDEQFF | TGTGCCAGCAGCGCCCGGGGACTAGCGGGCGATGAGCAGTTCTTC
TRBJ2-1 | TRBV5-8 | - | - | CASSLDRYEQFF | TGTGCCAGCAGCTTGGACAGGTACGAGCAGTTCTTC
TRBJ2-1 | TRBV4-1 | - | TRBD2 | CASSQHQGTSGGENNEQFF | TGCGCCAGCAGCCAACATCAGGGGACTAGCGGGGGGGAGAACAATGAGCAGTTCTTC
TRBJ1-3 | TRBV18 | - | - | CASSLQGFSSGNTIYF | TGTGCCAGCTCACTCCAGGGATTTAGCTCTGGAAACACCATATATTTT
TRBJ1-1 | TRBV27 | - | TRBD1 | CASRGQGGGTEAFF | TGTGCCAGCAGAGGCCAGGGGGGCGGCACTGAAGCTTTCTTT
TRBJ1-1 | TRBV2 | - | - | CASRESTPEAFF | TGTGCCAGCAGGGAGTCCACACCTGAAGCTTTCTTT
TRBJ2-1 | TRBV4-1 | - | TRBD2 | CASSFGLAGVREQFF | TGCGCCAGCAGCTTTGGACTAGCGGGAGTCCGTGAGCAGTTCTTC
TRBJ2-7 | TRBV5-1 | - | TRBD1 | CASSFSTGTPYEQYF | TGCGCCAGCAGCTTCTCGACAGGGACCCCGTACGAGCAGTACTTC
TRBJ2-5 | TRBV7-9 | - | TRBD2 | CASSLSRAGGLETQYF | TGTGCCAGCAGCTTAAGTAGGGCGGGGGGTTTGGAGACCCAGTACTTC